The 15 T cell receptor beta chains presented below share a single source sample, sequenced in a study of cytomegalovirus exposure and HLA in healthy donors. Amplification used 60 Vbeta primers and 13 Jbeta primers. TCRdb's copy holds only in-frame clones and misses some; the assay was immunoSEQ multiplex PCR. The repertoire has 50,000 to 55,000 clones, around 82% of them found once; the top ten carry 2.5%. Sequenced material: PBMCs. These receptors all stem from a boy aged 10-17 years in good health and CMV-seropositive.

The chain couples TRBV7-9 to TRBJ2-3, with TRBD2 matching over 9 bases. The CDR3 spans 18 residues. V lost 10 bases and J lost 0; bases outside the gene matches: 17. Per germline, CDR1 SEHNR and CDR2 FQNEAQ (reference sequence). The CDR3 spells CAITVIVAGGPSTDTQYF. In DNA form, the CDR3 reads TGTGCCATCACGGTTATCGTGGCGGGGGGGCCTAGCACAGATACGCAGTATTTT.

The chain uses TRBV4-1 and TRBJ1-5; D gene uncertain. Between the trimmed V and J ends, which lost 0 bases and 7 bases, there was a span of 7 bases. The CDR3 is made up of 13 amino acids. Germline CDR1 reads MGHRA; CDR2 reads YSYEKL. The CDR3 spells CASSQDTEQPQHF. Written as DNA, the CDR3 is TGCGCCAGCAGCCAAGACACAGAGCAGCCCCAGCATTTT.

V is TRBV9 and J is TRBJ2-2, with 7 bases identical to TRBD2. The CDR3 is 16 residues long. V shed 3 bases and J 0 bases; nucleotides not matched to a gene: 5. Germline CDR1 reads SGDLS; CDR2 reads YYNGEE. CDR3 sequence: CASSAPGTTNTGELFF. CDR3 bases: TGTGCCAGCAGCGCACCCGGGACTACGAACACCGGGGAGCTGTTTTTT.

The gene calls are TRBV6-4 and TRBJ1-2; 8 bases map to TRBD1. V lost 2 bases and J lost 8; bases outside the gene matches: 7. CDR1 and CDR2 (germline): MRHNA, SNTAGT. This CDR3 contains 14 residues. The CDR3, as DNA: TGTGCCAGCAGTGACGGTCAGGGGGCAGGAGGCTACACCTTC. Translation gives CASSDGQGAGGYTF.

The chain carries TRBV5-6 and TRBJ1-2; D possibly corresponds to TRBD1 (5 bases). The CDR3 runs 15 residues. Per germline, CDR1 SGHDT and CDR2 YYEEEE. V was shortened by 6 bases and J by 0 bases, with 15 bases between the two germline ends. The CDR3 DNA is TGTGCCAGCACCAACAGCGGAGGGGCTAACTATGGCTACACCTTC. Encoded protein: CASTNSGGANYGYTF.

V gene TRBV5-6 combines with J gene TRBJ1-2, with D perhaps TRBD1 (6 bases). Germline loops: CDR1 SGHDT, CDR2 YYEEEE. V was trimmed by 3 bases and J by 3 bases, leaving 12 bases between them. This CDR3 spans 14 amino acids. The CDR3 sequence is CASSSDSLYYGYTF. The CDR3 nucleotides are TGTGCCAGCAGCTCGGACAGCCTTTACTATGGCTACACCTTC. Using reference TRBV5-6 and TRBJ1-2 for the parts outside the CDR3, the full variable domain is DAGVTQSPTHLIKTRGQQVTLRCSPKSGHDTVSWYQQALGQGPQFIFQYYEEEERQRGNFPDRFSGHQFPNYSSELNVNALLLGDSALYLCASSSDSLYYGYTFGSGTRLTVV.

This chain uses TRBV6-1 with TRBJ1-6; D is ambiguous. Per the germline V gene, CDR1 is MNHNS and CDR2 is SASEGT. Trimming stripped 7 bases from V and 0 bases from J, with 10 bases between. The CDR3 is made up of 15 amino acids. The CDR3 nucleotides are TGTGCCAGCACTTCCCAGGACTCCTATAATTCACCCCTCCACTTT. This translates into CASTSQDSYNSPLHF.

The CDR3 DNA sequence: TGTGCCAGCAGTTGGACAGGGCCCGGGGAGCTGTTTTTT. Encoded protein: CASSWTGPGELFF. The chain employs TRBV7-3 and TRBJ2-2; 8 bases match TRBD1. Germline CDR1 reads SGHTA; CDR2 reads FQGTGA. The CDR3 spans 13 residues. V lost 6 bases to trimming and J lost 6 bases; unmatched junction nucleotides: 3.

The chain uses TRBV5-5 and TRBJ2-7, with D uncertain. Trimming removed 0 bases from V and 6 bases from J, with 13 bases in between. Looked up from germline, CDR1 is SGHKS and CDR2 is YYEKEE (reference sequence). The CDR3 totals 14 residues. This chain's CDR3 is CASSLASYSVEQYF. CDR3 DNA sequence: TGTGCCAGCAGCTTGGCCTCCTACAGTGTCGAGCAGTACTTC.

This chain uses TRBV6-5 with TRBJ1-6; D is undetermined. Trimming cost V 0 bases and J 9 bases, with 6 bases left between them. This CDR3 spans 13 amino acids. Germline V gene sequence: CDR1 MNHEY, CDR2 SVGAGI. CDR3 nucleotides: TGTGCCAGCAGTTACTCGACTTTTTCACCCCTCCACTTT. Protein: CASSYSTFSPLHF.

This rearrangement joins TRBV7-2 to TRBJ2-5; 13 bases match TRBD2. The CDR3 sequence is 16 residues long. Germline CDR1 reads SGHTA; CDR2 reads FQGNSA. V was pared by 5 bases and J by 5 bases, with 8 bases of the junction left unmatched. The CDR3 sequence: CASSELAGGPGETQYF. The CDR3 DNA follows: TGTGCCAGCAGCGAACTAGCGGGGGGGCCGGGGGAGACCCAGTACTTC.

The CDR3 sequence: CASNPGQGYTEAFF. CDR3 DNA sequence: TGCGCCAGCAACCCGGGACAGGGATACACTGAAGCTTTCTTT. This chain joins TRBV4-1 and TRBJ1-1, with 9 nucleotides matching TRBD1. The length of the CDR3 is 14 residues. V lost 7 bases, J lost 3 bases, and 6 bases stayed unmatched. Germline V lookup: CDR1 MGHRA, CDR2 YSYEKL.

This clone appeared a few times. V and J are TRBV6-1 and TRBJ2-5, with D unclear. Trimming pared 4 bases from V and 4 bases from J, leaving 13 bases between. The germline V gene encodes CDR1 MNHNS and CDR2 SASEGT. The CDR3 spans 14 residues. CDR3 sequence reads: CASSVSEVGETQYF. As DNA, the CDR3 is TGTGCCAGCAGTGTAAGCGAAGTCGGAGAGACCCAGTACTTC.

The genes are TRBV5-1 and TRBJ1-4; D ambiguous. The CDR3 covers 14 residues. Germline lookup yields CDR1 SGHRS and CDR2 YFSETQ. Trimming cost V 0 bases and J 3 bases, with 6 bases left between them. CDR3: CASSLGRSNEKLFF. The CDR3 DNA follows: TGCGCCAGCAGCTTGGGGAGATCTAATGAAAAACTGTTTTTT. The variable domain in full, completed from reference TRBV5-1 and TRBJ1-4, reads KAGVTQTPRYLIKTRGQQVTLSCSPISGHRSVSWYQQTPGQGLQFLFEYFSETQRNKGNFPGRFSGRQFSNSRSEMNVSTLELGDSALYLCASSLGRSNEKLFFGSGTQLSVL.

The rearrangement joins TRBV14 to TRBJ2-3; 11 positions match TRBD2. This CDR3 is 16 amino acids long. The trim removed 3 bases at V and 2 bases at J, leaving 4 bases unmatched. Germline V gives CDR1 SGHDN, CDR2 FVKESK. This CDR3 is CASSQGLAAFTDTQYF. DNA for the CDR3: TGTGCCAGCAGCCAGGGACTAGCGGCGTTCACAGATACGCAGTATTTT.